The 15 T cell receptor beta chains presented below share a single source sample, sequenced in a study of T cells in tumors after PD-1 blockade. Method: immunoSEQ multiplex PCR; TCRdb's copy keeps in-frame clones and lacks some. Here the sample spans about 25,000 clones, roughly four fifths being singletons. Sequencing used PBMCs, obtained after anti-PD-1 treatment. The receptors were sampled from a human donor with basal cell carcinoma.

The chain combines TRBV5-1 with TRBJ2-2; no clear D. Looked up from germline, CDR1 is SGHRS and CDR2 is YFSETQ. The CDR3 is made up of 12 amino acids. Between the trimmed V and J ends, which lost 5 bases and 5 bases, there was a span of 7 bases. The CDR3 loop is CASSRTTGELFF. The CDR3 DNA follows: TGCGCCAGCAGTAGAACGACCGGGGAGCTGTTTTTT. Full variable domain (rest looked up from reference TRBV5-1 and TRBJ2-2): KAGVTQTPRYLIKTRGQQVTLSCSPISGHRSVSWYQQTPGQGLQFLFEYFSETQRNKGNFPGRFSGRQFSNSRSEMNVSTLELGDSALYLCASSRTTGELFFGEGSRLTVL.

This clone has only a few counts. The gene calls are TRBV6-5 and TRBJ1-4; no definite D call. Germline CDR1 reads MNHEY; CDR2 reads SVGAGI. The CDR3 contains 13 residues. The V and J ends lost 4 bases and 6 bases respectively, with 9 bases between them. CDR3 amino acids: CASSLQWDEKLFF. In DNA, the CDR3 is TGTGCCAGCAGTTTACAGTGGGATGAAAAACTGTTTTTT.

The chain recombines TRBV9 with TRBJ2-2, with 9 bases aligning to TRBD2. The J segment lost 11 bases and the V segment lost 6 bases, leaving 14 bases of the junction unmatched. Germline V gene data show CDR1 as SGDLS and CDR2 as YYNGEE. This CDR3 contains 15 residues. The CDR3 protein is CASTPGVAGAGELFF. DNA of the CDR3: TGTGCCAGCACCCCGGGGGTAGCGGGGGCGGGAGAGCTGTTTTTT. The full variable domain, completed using reference TRBV9 and TRBJ2-2, is DSGVTQTPKHLITATGQRVTLRCSPRSGDLSVYWYQQSLDQGLQFLIQYYNGEERAKGNILERFSAQQFPDLHSELNLSSLELGDSALYFCASTPGVAGAGELFFGEGSRLTVL.

The chain has TRBV5-6 and TRBJ2-3, with TRBD1 matching over 8 bases. Germline V lookup: CDR1 SGHDT, CDR2 YYEEEE. Losses at the gene ends were 0 bases for V and 2 bases for J; bases not matched to a gene: 2. CDR3 size: 15 residues. CDR3 amino acids: CASSLAGGFTDTQYF. The CDR3 DNA reads as TGTGCCAGCAGCTTGGCAGGGGGCTTCACAGATACGCAGTATTTT.

The V gene is TRBV7-2, the J gene TRBJ1-2; D uncertain. CDR1 is SGHTA and CDR2 is FQGNSA in the germline V gene. V was pared by 2 bases and J by 4 bases, with 14 bases between. The CDR3 consists of 15 residues. The CDR3 DNA reads as TGTGCCAGCAGCTTATTGCAGGCCGGGAGCTATGGCTACACCTTC. It codes for CASSLLQAGSYGYTF.

In this sample, this clone turned up a few times. CDR3 protein: CATTRTGRTEAFF. CDR3 DNA sequence: TGTGCCACCACCAGGACAGGGAGGACTGAAGCTTTCTTT. The genes are TRBV15 and TRBJ1-1, with TRBD1 identical over 8 bases. Per germline, CDR1 LNHNV and CDR2 YYDKDF (reference sequence). With V trimmed by 7 bases and J by 5 bases, 6 bases remained unmatched. This CDR3 has 13 amino acids.

V usage is TRBV7-9 and J usage is TRBJ2-7, with no clear D. Trimming took 6 bases from V and 6 from J, leaving 9 bases between them. Germline CDR1 reads SEHNR; CDR2 reads FQNEAQ (reference sequence). This CDR3 region has 11 residues. In nucleotides, the CDR3 is TGTGCCAGCAGGGCCATAGGCGAGCAGTACTTC. Translated, it gives CASRAIGEQYF.

The chain employs TRBV6-6 and TRBJ1-5; possibly TRBD1 for D (5 bases). CDR1 MNHNY and CDR2 SVGAGI come from the germline V gene (reference sequence). V was trimmed by 0 bases and J by 2 bases, leaving 8 bases between them. This CDR3 contains 15 residues. The CDR3 DNA follows: TGTGCCAGCAGTTACTCCAGGGAGGGCAATCAGCCCCAGCATTTT. Amino acid sequence: CASSYSREGNQPQHF.

This chain joins TRBV25-1 and TRBJ2-5; the D gene is possibly TRBD1 (6 bases). V was pared by 6 bases and J by 4 bases, with 12 bases between. There are 13 residues in the CDR3. The germline V gene has CDR1 MGHDK and CDR2 SYGVNS. CDR3 sequence (DNA): TGTGCCAGCAGGGCGACAGGCCGAGAGACCCAGTACTTC. Its protein is CASRATGRETQYF.

The chain has TRBV5-6 and TRBJ2-1; 8 nucleotides align to TRBD2. The CDR3 contains 16 residues. Trimming took 0 bases from V and 12 from J; bases not matched to a gene: 14. The germline V gene has CDR1 SGHDT and CDR2 YYEEEE. CDR3 protein: CASSLVSSSGSLRQFF. The CDR3 DNA reads as TGTGCCAGCAGCTTGGTTTCATCTAGCGGGTCCTTGAGGCAGTTCTTC.

In this sample, this clone turned up once. The J gene is TRBJ2-5, the V gene TRBV10-3, with D unclear. Germline values: CDR1 ENHRY, CDR2 SYGVKD. The CDR3 covers 15 residues. V gave up 2 bases and J gave up 9 bases, with 19 bases separating them. The CDR3 bases are TGTGCCATCAGTGAGAACCGCGATATTGGTGTGGCCCAGTACTTC. Translating it yields CAISENRDIGVAQYF.

The rearrangement links TRBV18 to TRBJ2-3, with TRBD1 matching over 7 bases. Trimming at V came to 3 bases and at J to 5 bases, leaving 8 bases not matched to a gene. CDR1 is KGHSH, CDR2 LQKENI, per germline. The CDR3 contains 15 residues. CDR3 residues: CASSPKRGLGDTQYF. For the CDR3, the DNA is TGTGCCAGCTCACCTAAGAGGGGGCTCGGAGATACGCAGTATTTT.

This chain links TRBV2 with TRBJ1-5; the D gene is possibly TRBD1 (6 bases). Germline V CDR1 and CDR2: SNHLY, FYNNEI. V was shortened by 3 bases and J by 4 bases, with 13 bases between the two germline ends. This CDR3 has 15 amino acids. The CDR3, as DNA: TGTGCCAGCAGTGACCAGACAGGAATTAATCAGCCCCAGCATTTT. It codes for CASSDQTGINQPQHF.

The V gene is TRBV11-3, the J gene TRBJ2-3; tentatively, D is TRBD1 or TRBD2 (5 bases each). V was pared by 5 bases and J by 0 bases, with 12 bases between. CDR3 size: 15 residues. The germline V gene has CDR1 SGHNT and CDR2 YENEEA. Written as DNA, the CDR3 is TGTGCCAGCAGCCTTGGGACGGAGAGCACAGATACGCAGTATTTT. The encoded protein is CASSLGTESTDTQYF.

The chain is built from TRBV30 and TRBJ2-7; D gene unclear. Germline CDR1 and CDR2: GTSNPN and SVGIG (reference sequence). The CDR3 contains 11 residues. Trimming removed 4 bases at V and 0 bases at J, with 4 bases between. This CDR3 is CAWMDSYEQYF. For the CDR3, the DNA is TGTGCCTGGATGGACTCCTACGAGCAGTACTTC.